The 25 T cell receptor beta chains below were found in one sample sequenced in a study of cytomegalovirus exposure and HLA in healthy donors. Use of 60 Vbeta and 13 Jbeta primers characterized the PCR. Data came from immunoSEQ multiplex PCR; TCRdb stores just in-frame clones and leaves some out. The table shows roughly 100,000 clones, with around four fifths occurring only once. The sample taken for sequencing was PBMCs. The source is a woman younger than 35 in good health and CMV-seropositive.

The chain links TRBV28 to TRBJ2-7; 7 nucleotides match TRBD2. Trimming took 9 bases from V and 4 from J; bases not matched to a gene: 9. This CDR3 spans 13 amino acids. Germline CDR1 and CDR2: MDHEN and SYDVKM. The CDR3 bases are TGTGCCAGTCGGACTAGAACCCTTTACGAGCAGTACTTC. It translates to CASRTRTLYEQYF.

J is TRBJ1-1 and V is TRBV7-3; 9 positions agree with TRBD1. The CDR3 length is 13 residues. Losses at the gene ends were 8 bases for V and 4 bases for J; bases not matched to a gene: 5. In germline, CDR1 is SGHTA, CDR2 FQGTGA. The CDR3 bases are TGTGCCAGCGGATTGACAGGGGGCACTGAAGCTTTCTTT. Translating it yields CASGLTGGTEAFF.

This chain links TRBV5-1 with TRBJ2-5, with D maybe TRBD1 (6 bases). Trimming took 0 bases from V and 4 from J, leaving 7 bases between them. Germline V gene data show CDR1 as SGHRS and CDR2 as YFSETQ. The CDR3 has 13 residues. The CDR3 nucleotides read TGCGCCAGCAGCTTGGAAGGGGGAGAGACCCAGTACTTC. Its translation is CASSLEGGETQYF.

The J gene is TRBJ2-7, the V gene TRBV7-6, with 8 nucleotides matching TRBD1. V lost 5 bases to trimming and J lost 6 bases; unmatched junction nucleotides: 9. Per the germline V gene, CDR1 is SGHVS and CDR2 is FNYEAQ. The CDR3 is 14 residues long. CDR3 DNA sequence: TGTGCCAGCAGCCCCTGGGACAGGAGCTCCGAGCAGTACTTC. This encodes CASSPWDRSSEQYF.

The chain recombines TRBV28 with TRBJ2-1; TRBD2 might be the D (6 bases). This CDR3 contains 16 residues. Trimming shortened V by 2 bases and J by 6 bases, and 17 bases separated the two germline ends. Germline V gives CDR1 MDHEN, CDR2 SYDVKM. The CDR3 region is CASSLGLGASVNEQFF. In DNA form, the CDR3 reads TGTGCCAGCAGTTTAGGACTTGGGGCTAGCGTCAATGAGCAGTTCTTC.

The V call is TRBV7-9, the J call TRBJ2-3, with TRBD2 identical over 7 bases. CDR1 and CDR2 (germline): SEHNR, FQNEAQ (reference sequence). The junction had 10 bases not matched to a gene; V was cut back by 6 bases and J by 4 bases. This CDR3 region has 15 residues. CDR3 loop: CASRYSGGRPDTQYF. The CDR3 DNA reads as TGTGCCAGCAGATATAGTGGCGGGAGACCAGATACGCAGTATTTT.

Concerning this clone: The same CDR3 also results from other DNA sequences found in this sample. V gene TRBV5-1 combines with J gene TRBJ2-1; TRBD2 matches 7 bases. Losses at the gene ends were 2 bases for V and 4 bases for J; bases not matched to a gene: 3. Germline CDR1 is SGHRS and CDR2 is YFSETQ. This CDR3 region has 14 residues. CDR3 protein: CASSLAGTYNEQFF. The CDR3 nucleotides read TGCGCCAGCAGCTTAGCGGGAACTTACAATGAGCAGTTCTTC.

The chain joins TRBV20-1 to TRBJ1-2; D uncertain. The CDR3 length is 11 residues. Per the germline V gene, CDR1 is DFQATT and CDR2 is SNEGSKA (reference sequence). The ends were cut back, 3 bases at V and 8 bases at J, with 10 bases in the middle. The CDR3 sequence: CSASALLGYTF. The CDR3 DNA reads TGCAGTGCTAGCGCCTTACTGGGCTACACCTTC.

CDR3 sequence (DNA): TGTGCCAGCAGTTACCTAGGACAGGGTGGCTACACCTTC. It codes for CASSYLGQGGYTF. The rearrangement joins TRBV6-5 to TRBJ1-2, with TRBD1 matching 8 bases. V lost 2 bases and J lost 7; bases outside the gene matches: 3. Germline-derived CDR1 and CDR2 are MNHEY and SVGAGI. The CDR3 runs 13 residues.

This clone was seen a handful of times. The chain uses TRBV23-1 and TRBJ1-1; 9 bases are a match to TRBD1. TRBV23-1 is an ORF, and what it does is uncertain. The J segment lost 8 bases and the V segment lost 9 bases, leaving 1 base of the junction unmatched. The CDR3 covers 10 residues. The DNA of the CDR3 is TGCGCCAGAGGGACAGGGGAAGCTTTCTTT. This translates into CARGTGEAFF.

The CDR3 bases are TGTGCCAGCAGGCGGGGTCGCTCCTACGAGCAGTACTTC. Translated, it gives CASRRGRSYEQYF. The genes are TRBV7-9 and TRBJ2-7; D is possibly TRBD2 (6 bases). The germline V and J ends were trimmed by 6 bases and 0 bases, with 9 bases remaining between them. The CDR3 totals 13 residues. Germline V lookup: CDR1 SEHNR, CDR2 FQNEAQ (reference sequence).

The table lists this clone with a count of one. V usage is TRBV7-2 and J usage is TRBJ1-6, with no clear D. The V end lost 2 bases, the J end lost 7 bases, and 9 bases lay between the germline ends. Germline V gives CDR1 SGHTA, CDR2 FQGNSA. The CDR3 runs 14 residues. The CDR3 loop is CASSLFRNNSPLHF. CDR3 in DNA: TGTGCCAGCAGCTTATTCAGGAACAATTCACCCCTCCACTTT.

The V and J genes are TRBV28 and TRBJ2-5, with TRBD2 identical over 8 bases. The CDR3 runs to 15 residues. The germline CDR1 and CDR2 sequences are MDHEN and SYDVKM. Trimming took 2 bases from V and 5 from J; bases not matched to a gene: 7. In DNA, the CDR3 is TGTGCCAGCAGTTTAGGAGCGGGGGCCGGGGAGACCCAGTACTTC. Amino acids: CASSLGAGAGETQYF.

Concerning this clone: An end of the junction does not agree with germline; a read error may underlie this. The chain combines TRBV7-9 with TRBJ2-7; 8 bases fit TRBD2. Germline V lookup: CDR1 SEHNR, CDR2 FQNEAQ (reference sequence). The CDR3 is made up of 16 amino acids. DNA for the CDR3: TGTTCCAGCACCCGGGGAGCTAGCGGGTTTCCCTACGAGCAGTACTTC. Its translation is CSSTRGASGFPYEQYF.

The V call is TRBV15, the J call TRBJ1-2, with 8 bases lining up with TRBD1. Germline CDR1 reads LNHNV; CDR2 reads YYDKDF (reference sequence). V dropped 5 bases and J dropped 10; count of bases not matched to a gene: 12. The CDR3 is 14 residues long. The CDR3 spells CATSETGTGGLYTF. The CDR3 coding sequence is TGTGCCACCAGCGAAACCGGGACAGGCGGACTCTACACCTTC.

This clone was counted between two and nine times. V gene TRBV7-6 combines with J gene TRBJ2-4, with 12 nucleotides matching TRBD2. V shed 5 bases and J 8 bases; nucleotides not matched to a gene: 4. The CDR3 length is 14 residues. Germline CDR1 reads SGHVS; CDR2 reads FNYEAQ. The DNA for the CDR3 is TGTGCCAGCAGCCCACTAGCGGGGGGCGACATTCAGTACTTC. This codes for CASSPLAGGDIQYF.

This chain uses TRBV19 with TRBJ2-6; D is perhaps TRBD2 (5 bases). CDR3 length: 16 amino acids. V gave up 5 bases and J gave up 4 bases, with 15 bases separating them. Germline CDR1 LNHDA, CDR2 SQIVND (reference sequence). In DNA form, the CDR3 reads TGTGCCAGTAGTCTGACGGGATCCGTGGGGGCCAACGTCCTGACTTTC. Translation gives CASSLTGSVGANVLTF.

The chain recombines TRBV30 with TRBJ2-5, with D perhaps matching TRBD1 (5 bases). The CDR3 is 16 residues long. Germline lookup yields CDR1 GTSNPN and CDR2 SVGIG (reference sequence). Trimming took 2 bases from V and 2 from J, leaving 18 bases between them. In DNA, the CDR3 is TGTGCCTGGAGTCCTTCGTGGGGCATGACTCAAGAGACCCAGTACTTC. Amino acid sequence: CAWSPSWGMTQETQYF.

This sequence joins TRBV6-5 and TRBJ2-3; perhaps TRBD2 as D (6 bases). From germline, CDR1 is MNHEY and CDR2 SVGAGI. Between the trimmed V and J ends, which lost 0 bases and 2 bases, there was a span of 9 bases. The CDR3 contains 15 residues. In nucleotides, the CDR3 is TGTGCCAGCAGTTACTCGGACTATTCCACAGATACGCAGTATTTT. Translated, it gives CASSYSDYSTDTQYF.

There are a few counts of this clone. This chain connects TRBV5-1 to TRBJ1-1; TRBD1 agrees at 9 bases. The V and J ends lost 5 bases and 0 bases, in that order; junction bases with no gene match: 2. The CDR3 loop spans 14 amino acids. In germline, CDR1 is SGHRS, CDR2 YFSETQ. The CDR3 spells CASRRTGVNTEAFF. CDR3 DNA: TGCGCCAGCAGACGGACAGGGGTGAACACTGAAGCTTTCTTT. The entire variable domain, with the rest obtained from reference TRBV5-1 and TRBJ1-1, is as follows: KAGVTQTPRYLIKTRGQQVTLSCSPISGHRSVSWYQQTPGQGLQFLFEYFSETQRNKGNFPGRFSGRQFSNSRSEMNVSTLELGDSALYLCASRRTGVNTEAFFGQGTRLTVV.

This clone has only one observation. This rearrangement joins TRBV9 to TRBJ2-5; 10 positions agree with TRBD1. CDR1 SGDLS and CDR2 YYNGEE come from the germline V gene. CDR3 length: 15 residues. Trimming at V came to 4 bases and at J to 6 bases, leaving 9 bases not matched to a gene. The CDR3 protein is CASSPAGQGWKTQYF. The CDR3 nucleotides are TGTGCCAGCAGCCCAGCGGGACAGGGGTGGAAGACCCAGTACTTC.

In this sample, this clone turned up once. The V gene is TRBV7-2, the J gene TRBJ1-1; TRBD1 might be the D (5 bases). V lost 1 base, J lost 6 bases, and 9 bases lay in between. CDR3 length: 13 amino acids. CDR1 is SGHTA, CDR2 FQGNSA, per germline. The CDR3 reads CASSLGGNPEAFF. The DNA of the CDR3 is TGTGCCAGCAGCTTAGGGGGCAATCCTGAAGCTTTCTTT.

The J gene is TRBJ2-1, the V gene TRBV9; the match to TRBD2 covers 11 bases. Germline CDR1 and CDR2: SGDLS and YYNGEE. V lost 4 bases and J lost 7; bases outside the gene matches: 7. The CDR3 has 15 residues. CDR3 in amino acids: CASSFSGRASNEQFF. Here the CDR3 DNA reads TGTGCCAGCAGCTTTAGCGGGAGGGCCTCTAATGAGCAGTTCTTC.

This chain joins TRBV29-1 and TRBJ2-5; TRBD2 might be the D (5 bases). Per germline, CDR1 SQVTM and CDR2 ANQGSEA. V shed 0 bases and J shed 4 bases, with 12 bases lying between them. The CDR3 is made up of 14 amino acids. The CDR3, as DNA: TGCAGCGTTGAAGAACGGGGTTGGGGAGAGACCCAGTACTTC. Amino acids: CSVEERGWGETQYF.

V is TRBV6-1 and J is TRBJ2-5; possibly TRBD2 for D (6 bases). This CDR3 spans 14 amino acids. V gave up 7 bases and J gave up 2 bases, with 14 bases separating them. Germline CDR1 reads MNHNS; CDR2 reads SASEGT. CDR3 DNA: TGTGCCAGCATAATCGGGAGAGAACAAGAGACCCAGTACTTC. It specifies CASIIGREQETQYF.